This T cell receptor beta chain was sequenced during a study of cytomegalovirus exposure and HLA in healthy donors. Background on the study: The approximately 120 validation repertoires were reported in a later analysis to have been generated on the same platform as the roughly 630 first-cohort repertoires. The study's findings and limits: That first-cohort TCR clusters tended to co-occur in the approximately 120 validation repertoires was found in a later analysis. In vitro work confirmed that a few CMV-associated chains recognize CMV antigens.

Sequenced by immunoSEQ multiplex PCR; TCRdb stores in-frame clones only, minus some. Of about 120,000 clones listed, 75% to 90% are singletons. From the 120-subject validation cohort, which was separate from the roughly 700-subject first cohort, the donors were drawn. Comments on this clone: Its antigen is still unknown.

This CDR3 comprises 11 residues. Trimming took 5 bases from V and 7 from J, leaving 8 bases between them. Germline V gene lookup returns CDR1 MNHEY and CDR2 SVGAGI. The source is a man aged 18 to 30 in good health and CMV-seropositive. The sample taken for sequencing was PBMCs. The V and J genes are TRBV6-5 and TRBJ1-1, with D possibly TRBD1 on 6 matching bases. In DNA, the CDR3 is TGTGCCAGCAGTCGGACAGATGAAGCTTTCTTT. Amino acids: CASSRTDEAFF.